Listed below are T cell receptor beta chains from one sample, sequenced in a study of blood T cells in healthy people across ages. TCRdb independently ran MiXCR on the 5' RACE reads; one entry per CDR3 protein. The repertoire holds around 670,000 distinct CDR3 sequences, with about 28% as singletons. Specimen: blood. These receptors originate from a woman of 80 years or more in good health. Each CDR3 is given with its conserved first and last residue. A D gene is named only where the DNA matches it firmly. Expanded clones get a size class; other rows say once, few or many, or leave the size out.

CDR3: CASSSGDGSVDTQYF
DNA: TGTGCCAGCAGTTCTGGGGACGGCTCCGTAGATACGCAGTATTTT
D: .
J: TRBJ2-3
V: TRBV5-5
size: once

CDR3: CSANDRRYEQYF
DNA: TGCAGTGCCAACGACAGGCGATACGAGCAGTACTTC
D: .
J: TRBJ2-7
V: TRBV20-1
size: many

CDR3: CSVESRYNEQFF
DNA: TGCAGCGTTGAAAGTCGGTACAATGAGCAGTTCTTC
D: .
J: TRBJ2-1
V: TRBV29-1
size: many

CDR3: CASSPEGDQPQYF
DNA: TGCGCCAGCAGCCCGGAGGGGGATCAGCCCCAGTACTTC
D: .
J: TRBJ2-5
V: TRBV5-1
size: .

CDR3: CAWSGVSGPNEKLFF
DNA: TGTGCCTGGAGTGGAGTCAGCGGCCCTAATGAAAAACTGTTTTTT
D: .
J: TRBJ1-4
V: TRBV30
size: .

CDR3: CASTEGGKANYGYTF
DNA: TGTGCCAGCACCGAGGGGGGGAAAGCTAACTATGGCTACACCTTC
D: .
J: TRBJ1-2
V: TRBV6-6
size: few

CDR3: CASSQGQGGTYEQYF
DNA: TGCGCCAGCAGCCAAGGGCAGGGAGGGACCTACGAGCAGTACTTC
D: TRBD2
J: TRBJ2-7
V: TRBV4-1
size: many

CDR3: CASSLGYGNEKLFF
DNA: TGTGCCAGCAGCTTAGGTTACGGTAATGAAAAACTGTTTTTT
D: .
J: TRBJ1-4
V: TRBV7-2
size: many

CDR3: CASSEIGGTENSPPHF
DNA: TGTGCCAGCAGTGAAATAGGGGGGACCGAGAATTCACCCCCCCACTTT
D: .
J: TRBJ1-6
V: TRBV6-1
size: .

CDR3: CASSHSPGLINEKLFF
DNA: TGCGCCAGCAGCCACTCGCCAGGGCTGATTAATGAAAAACTGTTTTTT
D: .
J: TRBJ1-4
V: TRBV4-3
size: many

CDR3: CSASPTGYNEKLFF
DNA: TGCAGTGCTAGCCCGACAGGATATAATGAAAAACTGTTTTTT
D: .
J: TRBJ1-4
V: TRBV20-1
size: .

CDR3: CATSRGASAQGGIEAFF
DNA: TGTGCCACCAGCAGAGGGGCCAGCGCACAGGGAGGGATTGAAGCTTTCTTT
D: .
J: TRBJ1-1
V: TRBV15
size: .

CDR3: CAISAGLVGHHNEQFF
DNA: TGTGCCATCAGCGCAGGACTAGTGGGGCACCACAATGAGCAGTTCTTC
D: TRBD2
J: TRBJ2-1
V: TRBV10-3
size: .

CDR3: CASIPNGLADTGELFF
DNA: TGTGCCAGTATCCCAAACGGGCTAGCAGACACCGGGGAGCTGTTTTTT
D: .
J: TRBJ2-2
V: TRBV19
size: .

CDR3: CASSVFRGPTGELFF
DNA: TGTGCCAGCAGCGTTTTTAGGGGGCCCACCGGGGAGCTGTTTTTT
D: TRBD1
J: TRBJ2-2
V: TRBV7-2
size: .

CDR3: CASSGHSGANVLTF
DNA: TGTGCCAGCAGTGGGCACTCTGGGGCCAACGTCCTGACTTTC
D: .
J: TRBJ2-6
V: TRBV28
size: many

CDR3: CASSLDEGRNYGYTF
DNA: TGTGCCAGCAGCTTAGATGAGGGGCGGAACTATGGCTACACCTTC
D: .
J: TRBJ1-2
V: TRBV7-9
size: many

CDR3: CASKEGNQPQHF
DNA: TGTGCCAGCAAGGAGGGGAATCAGCCCCAGCATTTT
D: .
J: TRBJ1-5
V: TRBV27
size: many

CDR3: CASSVDLAGDYNEQFF
DNA: TGCGCCAGCAGCGTCGATCTAGCGGGGGACTACAATGAGCAGTTCTTC
D: TRBD2
J: TRBJ2-1
V: TRBV5-1
size: .

CDR3: CASSFRRSSYGQYF
DNA: TGTGCCAGCAGTTTTCGCAGGTCTTCCTACGGGCAGTACTTC
D: .
J: TRBJ2-7
V: TRBV27
size: .

CDR3: CASRKGTEGTEAFF
DNA: TGCGCCAGCAGAAAGGGGACAGAGGGCACTGAAGCTTTCTTT
D: TRBD1
J: TRBJ1-1
V: TRBV5-1
size: .

CDR3: CASSPAPNRHQPQHF
DNA: TGTGCCAGCAGTCCCGCCCCCAATCGACATCAGCCCCAGCATTTT
D: .
J: TRBJ1-5
V: TRBV27
size: .

CDR3: CSAPRQDLYGYTF
DNA: TGCAGTGCACCGAGACAGGATCTCTATGGCTACACCTTC
D: .
J: TRBJ1-2
V: TRBV20-1
size: many

CDR3: CASSSGGGWDEAFF
DNA: TGTGCCAGCAGCTCTGGCGGGGGCTGGGATGAAGCTTTCTTT
D: .
J: TRBJ1-1
V: TRBV9
size: .

CDR3: CASSGTGKDSGNTIYF
DNA: TGTGCCAGCAGTGGGACGGGAAAGGATTCTGGAAACACCATATATTTT
D: .
J: TRBJ1-3
V: TRBV6-1
size: .

CDR3: CSVVLSDRISGNTIYF
DNA: TGCAGCGTTGTCCTGTCTGACAGGATCTCTGGAAACACCATATATTTT
D: .
J: TRBJ1-3
V: TRBV29-1
size: .

CDR3: CASSDTQVSSYNEQYF
DNA: TGTGCCAGCAGCGATACACAGGTTAGCTCCTACAATGAGCAGTACTTC
D: .
J: TRBJ2-7
V: TRBV7-9
size: few

CDR3: CSVPGATNYGYTF
DNA: TGCAGCGTTCCAGGGGCTACTAACTATGGCTACACCTTC
D: .
J: TRBJ1-2
V: TRBV29-1
size: many

CDR3: CASSLESRLGSTDTQYF
DNA: TGTGCCAGCAGTTTAGAATCAAGGTTGGGGAGCACAGATACGCAGTATTTT
D: .
J: TRBJ2-3
V: TRBV12-3/TRBV12-4
size: once

CDR3: CASSSGTSVHEQFF
DNA: TGTGCCAGCAGCTCAGGGACTAGCGTCCATGAGCAGTTCTTC
D: TRBD2
J: TRBJ2-1
V: TRBV7-2
size: many

CDR3: CASRQATYSNQPQHF
DNA: TGTGCCAGCCGACAGGCCACGTATAGCAATCAGCCCCAGCATTTT
D: .
J: TRBJ1-5
V: TRBV27
size: .

CDR3: CASSFLTSGKETQYF
DNA: TGTGCCAGCAGCTTCTTGACTAGCGGGAAAGAGACCCAGTACTTC
D: TRBD2
J: TRBJ2-5
V: TRBV7-2
size: once

CDR3: CASRRRTASNQPQHF
DNA: TGTGCCAGCAGAAGGAGGACAGCGAGCAATCAGCCCCAGCATTTT
D: .
J: TRBJ1-5
V: TRBV5-6
size: once

CDR3: CASSQGTFWDYGYTF
DNA: TGCGCCAGCAGCCAAGGGACCTTCTGGGACTATGGCTACACCTTC
D: .
J: TRBJ1-2
V: TRBV4-3
size: .

CDR3: CSADPRPGANYGYTF
DNA: TGCAGTGCAGACCCTCGGCCGGGGGCTAACTATGGCTACACCTTC
D: .
J: TRBJ1-2
V: TRBV20-1
size: .